Described below is a single TCR beta chain sequence and its context. Antigen: not known. The source of the sample is a study of T cell repertoires in cytomegalovirus infection. Overall study: In public TCR beta signatures, there were indications of both CMV infection and matching HLA type. Points from the study as a whole: Clonotype analysis showed dominance of the ex vivo response by HLA-C-restricted CMV-specific TCR beta clonotypes.

MiXCR, run by TCRdb on the reads, gives a single entry per CDR3 protein. The data contain 150,000 to 200,000 distinct CDR3 sequences, approximately 30% of them singletons. The CDR3 extends over 13 amino acids. Trimming left V 3 bases short and J 8 bases short, with 13 bases between. Germline CDR1 and CDR2: LNHDA and SQIVND (reference sequence). The TCR originated in a human donor in good health (CMV status not recorded). Some clones in this sample may be carry-over from other donors' samples. The chain uses TRBV19 and TRBJ1-2; D remains ambiguous. Sequencing used PBMCs. The CDR3 nucleotides read TGTGCCAGTAGTATGATAGGAGTTGGCGGCTACACCTTC. It specifies CASSMIGVGGYTF. The whole variable domain, remainder taken from reference TRBV19 and TRBJ1-2, is DGGITQSPKYLFRKEGQNVTLSCEQNLNHDAMYWYRQDPGQGLRLIYYSQIVNDFQKGDIAEGYSVSREKKESFPLTVTSAQKNPTAFYLCASSMIGVGGYTFGSGTRLTVV.